A selection of T cell receptor beta chains follows, all from one sample in a study of T-cell reconstitution after alpha-beta-depleted transplantation in children. MiXCR, run by TCRdb on the PCR reads, gives a single entry per CDR3 protein. The repertoire consists of about 440,000 distinct CDR3 sequences, with 43% occurring once and the leading ten covering under 35%. This material consisted of PBMCs, taken before TCRalphabeta/CD19-depleted stem cell transplant. These TCRs come from a girl aged 2 to 9 with aplastic anemia, due to receive a stem cell transplant. Both conserved end residues are part of each CDR3. The D gene is left open where the match is weak. Expanded clones are given a class, and other clones once, few, many or no size at all.

clone size | J gene | V gene | D gene | CDR3 protein | CDR3 DNA
NA | TRBJ2-7 | TRBV3-1 | TRBD2 | CASSLLAGEQYF | TGTGCCAGCAGCCTCCTAGCGGGTGAGCAGTACTTC
many | TRBJ2-2 | TRBV5-1 | TRBD1 | CASSLDGQGATGELFF | TGCGCCAGCAGCTTGGACGGACAGGGGGCTACCGGGGAGCTGTTTTTT
NA | TRBJ2-6 | TRBV7-3 | NA | CASSFRGNSGANVLTF | TGTGCCAGCAGCTTTAGGGGGAACTCTGGGGCCAACGTCCTGACTTTC
many | TRBJ2-7 | TRBV18 | TRBD1 | CASSRGQEQYF | TGTGCCAGCTCACGGGGACAGGAGCAGTACTTC
many | TRBJ2-3 | TRBV20-1 | NA | CSLGGTDTQYF | TGCAGTCTAGGGGGCACAGATACGCAGTATTTT
NA | TRBJ1-4 | TRBV20-1 | NA | CSARDGAGKLFF | TGCAGTGCTAGAGATGGAGCAGGGAAACTGTTTTTT
NA | TRBJ2-5 | TRBV29-1 | NA | CSVDRETSGETQYF | TGCAGCGTGGATCGGGAGACCTCAGGGGAGACCCAGTACTTC
NA | TRBJ2-7 | TRBV7-9 | NA | CASSRDSSPEQYF | TGTGCCAGCAGCCGAGACAGCTCCCCTGAGCAGTACTTC
NA | TRBJ2-2 | TRBV7-3 | NA | CASSYRESGELFF | TGTGCCAGCAGCTACCGGGAGTCCGGGGAGCTGTTTTTT
many | TRBJ1-5 | TRBV2 | NA | CASSSIPVNSNQPQHF | TGTGCCAGCAGTTCGATCCCAGTTAATAGCAATCAGCCCCAGCATTTT
NA | TRBJ2-3 | TRBV5-6 | NA | CASSRRGPDTQYF | TGTGCCAGCAGCAGGCGGGGACCGGATACGCAGTATTTT
NA | TRBJ2-5 | TRBV7-2 | TRBD1 | CASSLMGTGEETQYF | TGTGCCAGCAGCTTAATGGGGACAGGGGAAGAGACCCAGTACTTC
many | TRBJ2-3 | TRBV5-1 | NA | CASSLVGGNTDTQYF | TGCGCCAGCAGCTTGGTCGGGGGTAACACAGATACGCAGTATTTT
few | TRBJ1-3 | TRBV7-6 | NA | CASSRSTRGISSSGNTIYF | TGTGCCAGCAGCCGCTCGACACGGGGGATTTCGAGCTCTGGAAACACCATATATTTT
NA | TRBJ2-1 | TRBV21-1 | NA | CASSKETSGRARSGNEQFF | TGTGCCAGCAGCAAAGAAACTAGCGGGAGGGCACGGAGCGGGAATGAGCAGTTCTTC
NA | TRBJ2-4 | TRBV5-1 | NA | CASNWRAFSKNIQYF | TGCGCCAGCAACTGGAGGGCCTTTTCCAAAAACATTCAGTACTTC
NA | TRBJ2-3 | TRBV5-6 | NA | CASSLGQLVSTDTQYF | TGTGCCAGCAGCTTGGGACAACTAGTCAGCACAGATACGCAGTATTTT
many | TRBJ1-1 | TRBV12-3/TRBV12-4 | NA | CASSLSGGRDTEAFF | TGTGCCAGCAGTTTGTCTGGGGGGAGGGACACTGAAGCTTTCTTT
few | TRBJ2-2 | TRBV4-3 | NA | CASSQVVAGRGHRELFF | TGCGCCAGCAGCCAAGTAGTAGCTGGCCGGGGTCACCGGGAGCTGTTTTTT
NA | TRBJ2-3 | TRBV10-3 | TRBD2 | CAISEHSGSGTDTQYF | TGTGCCATCAGTGAGCATAGCGGGAGTGGTACAGATACGCAGTATTTT